A single sample is the source of the 2 T cell receptor beta chains below, sequenced in a study of OX40 agonist ivuxolimab in advanced cancers. TCRdb's table, derived via immunoSEQ multiplex PCR, lists solely in-frame clones and lacks some. The sample gives approximately 82,000 clones, approximately 89% of which show up once; approximately 2.3% is in the top ten. Source: CD4+ or CD8+ T cells sorted from blood, taken in a trial of the OX40 agonist ivuxolimab. The receptors originated from an adult with an advanced solid tumor such as melanoma, head and neck, liver or kidney cancer.

The gene calls are TRBV6-5 and TRBJ2-5; TRBD2 might be the D (6 bases). This CDR3 comprises 16 residues. Trimming removed 4 bases from V and 3 bases from J, with 18 bases in between. The V gene's germline CDR1 is MNHEY and CDR2 SVGAGI. The CDR3 region is CASSSGHWGGEETQYF. CDR3 coding DNA: TGTGCCAGCAGTTCGGGGCATTGGGGAGGCGAAGAGACCCAGTACTTC.

This chain uses TRBV19 with TRBJ2-1; 10 bases fit TRBD1. J lost 10 bases, V lost 4 bases, and 16 bases had no gene match. The length of the CDR3 is 17 residues. Germline CDR1 LNHDA, CDR2 SQIVND (reference sequence). The CDR3 sequence is CASSTTPGQGFGGEQFF. CDR3 DNA sequence: TGTGCCAGTAGTACCACGCCGGGACAGGGGTTCGGAGGCGAGCAGTTCTTC.